The sequence of this T cell receptor (beta chain) was determined in a study of blood T cell repertoires in COVID-19 (TCRdb year 2020). General notes on the study: Samples from collaborators originated in the United States, Italy and Spain and spanned both the acute and convalescent phases of COVID-19. The prospective study material was composed of cDNA or gDNA derived from T cells, B-cell-depleted T cells, or PBMCs. Subjects who had been exposed to COVID-19, were actively infected with it, or had recovered from it provided the deeply sampled blood TCRbeta repertoires that made up the dataset. The repertoires were released in a freely available public database intended as a resource for research on the immune response to SARS-CoV-2. Samples came from the ongoing ImmuneRACE study (first 160 participants) plus 1,254 subjects from 6 global collaborators. Sample metadata almost always included a de-identified subject ID, COVID-19 status, age in years and sex. Where available, HLA class I and class II types were taken from metadata supplied by the sample provider and were not determined by assay-based typing.

TCRbeta CDR3 regions were amplified from genomic DNA by means of the immunoSEQ Assay, a bias-controlled multiplex PCR. The authors' analysis ran thus. Nucleated cell counts per sample were estimated from amplification of reference gene primers within the assay. To quantify the absolute abundance of each unique TCRbeta CDR3 rearrangement, sequence reads were collapsed and filtered. For each sample, productive Simpson clonality was calculated by taking the square root of Simpson's diversity index across productive rearrangements. Not all clones reach the TCRdb copy of this immuneACCESS table, which keeps in-frame sequences only. Checked studies attribute under half of the gap to unresolved V genes and leave the rest unexplained. For V, J and clone size, that table is used; D and trimming come from the DNA. The sample table holds about 88,000 clones, of which roughly 90% were seen once. The top ten hold approximately 1.7% of the sample.

A remark on this clone: Its antigen is still unknown. Per-base quality was not reported, and no clone a single base away is much larger than it.

What the work shows at the level of the full study, not this receptor alone: How much clinical and demographic metadata was included differed by source and by participant, and the metadata was provided uncurated.

Each collaborating institution followed its own protocols to collect whole blood in K2EDTA tubes. For TCRbeta analysis, collaborators shipped samples in one of three forms: frozen whole blood, isolated PBMCs, or DNA extracted from either of those sample types. V is pruned by 5 bases and J by 7 bases, leaving 11 bases of the junction without a gene match. The CDR3 runs 15 amino acids, cysteine and phenylalanine included. The DNA shown is the 45-base CDR3, in frame from base 1. CDR1 and CDR2 were assigned from the germline V gene as SGHVS and FQNEAQ. The sequence links TRBV7-8 to TRBJ1-5; 7 middle bases align to TRBD1. Sequences were obtained from peripheral blood. This clonotype originated in a man aged 60 to 69 with acute or convalescent COVID-19. CDR3 region: CASSPGTDRRQPQHF. At the DNA level, the sequence is TGTGCCAGCAGCCCTGGGACAGATCGGCGGCAGCCCCAGCATTTT.